A single sample is the source of the 24 T cell receptor beta chains below, sequenced in a study of shared clonotypes between healthy human individuals. Using immunoSEQ multiplex PCR, the repertoire was profiled, and TCRdb retains in-frame clones only, with some absent. The repertoire includes some 2.1 million clones, 95% of them detected once, and more than 0.1% sits in the top ten. Sequenced input: naive CD4+ T cells sorted from blood. Subset specified: CD45RA+ positively selected. The receptor set was obtained from a man aged 18 to 30 in good health.

Concerning this clone: This same CDR3 is encoded by further DNA sequences in the sample. The chain recombines TRBV10-3 with TRBJ2-7, with a weak D call TRBD2 (5 bases). Germline V lookup: CDR1 ENHRY, CDR2 SYGVKD. The V end lost 2 bases, the J end lost 3 bases, and 5 bases lay between the germline ends. The CDR3 sequence is 12 residues long. CDR3 coding DNA: TGTGCCATCAGTGAGACTAGCTACGAGCAGTACTTC. It yields the protein CAISETSYEQYF.

The chain carries TRBV7-8 and TRBJ2-3; no clear D gene. V shed 3 bases and J shed 6 bases, with 7 bases lying between them. Germline V gene data show CDR1 as SGHVS and CDR2 as FQNEAQ. The CDR3 spans 12 residues. DNA for the CDR3: TGTGCCAGCAGCTTGGGTCGGGATACGCAGTATTTT. Encoded protein: CASSLGRDTQYF.

The V gene is TRBV10-3, the J gene TRBJ1-1; 8 bases align to TRBD1. The CDR3 extends over 14 amino acids. V shed 10 bases, J shed 3 bases, and the junction held 10 bases outside the gene matches. CDR1 and CDR2 from the germline V gene are ENHRY and SYGVKD. The CDR3 is CASLQGAQDTEAFF. For the CDR3, the DNA is TGTGCCAGTCTCCAGGGGGCTCAGGACACTGAAGCTTTCTTT.

The J gene is TRBJ1-1, the V gene TRBV5-4, with no clear D. V lost 4 bases to trimming and J lost 8 bases, with 15 bases between them. CDR3 length: 13 amino acids. Germline V CDR1 and CDR2: SGHNT, YYREEE (reference sequence). As DNA, the CDR3 is TGTGCCAGCAGCCCACCAAACGCGGAGGAAGCTTTCTTT. This encodes CASSPPNAEEAFF.

The chain is built from TRBV14 and TRBJ2-2, with 12 bases fitting TRBD2. The CDR3 consists of 19 residues. After removal of 0 bases from V and 0 bases from J, the junction contained 5 bases not matched to a gene. CDR1 and CDR2 (germline): SGHDN, FVKESK. For the CDR3, the DNA is TGTGCCAGCAGCCAAGATCCCACTAGCGGGAGGTCGAACACCGGGGAGCTGTTTTTT. It yields the protein CASSQDPTSGRSNTGELFF.

The chain joins TRBV5-1 to TRBJ2-7, with TRBD2 matching over 9 bases. V gave up 0 bases and J gave up 2 bases; unmatched junction bases: 3. This CDR3 comprises 15 residues. CDR1 and CDR2 (germline): SGHRS, YFSETQ. The CDR3 DNA reads TGCGCCAGCAGCTTGGGCGGGAGGGGGCCCTACGAGCAGTACTTC. Its protein product is CASSLGGRGPYEQYF. Based on the CDR3 plus reference TRBV5-1 and TRBJ2-7, the full variable domain is KAGVTQTPRYLIKTRGQQVTLSCSPISGHRSVSWYQQTPGQGLQFLFEYFSETQRNKGNFPGRFSGRQFSNSRSEMNVSTLELGDSALYLCASSLGGRGPYEQYFGPGTRLTVT.

This clone is a singleton in its sample. The chain joins TRBV6-5 to TRBJ1-1; TRBD1 might be the D (5 bases). Trimming stripped 1 base from V and 5 bases from J, with 14 bases between. CDR3 size: 15 residues. CDR1 is MNHEY and CDR2 is SVGAGI in the germline V gene. CDR3 sequence reads: CASSYFDTGGTEAFF. CDR3 DNA: TGTGCCAGCAGTTACTTCGACACTGGGGGGACTGAAGCTTTCTTT.

CDR3 amino acids: CASSTGLEEKLFF. The CDR3 region has the DNA TGTGCCAGCAGTACCGGGCTCGAGGAAAAACTGTTTTTT. The V gene is TRBV28, the J gene TRBJ1-4; D ambiguous. Trimming cost V 5 bases and J 8 bases, with 12 bases left between them. The CDR3 runs to 13 residues. The V gene's germline CDR1 is MDHEN and CDR2 SYDVKM.

The rearrangement links TRBV10-3 to TRBJ2-5; D uncertain. The CDR3 runs 13 residues. CDR1 and CDR2 (germline): ENHRY, SYGVKD. V was clipped by 6 bases and J by 5 bases, with 13 bases between them. For the CDR3, the DNA is TGTGCCATCAGACACCGGGCTGTTGAGACCCAGTACTTC. It specifies CAIRHRAVETQYF.

The CDR3 reads CASSQPLQASTDTQYF. The CDR3 DNA is TGCGCCAGCAGCCAGCCCCTTCAGGCTAGCACAGATACGCAGTATTTT. This chain joins TRBV4-1 and TRBJ2-3; D remains unclear. CDR3 length: 16 residues. V shed 3 bases and J shed 0 bases, with 13 bases lying between them. Germline CDR1 is MGHRA and CDR2 is YSYEKL.

The rearrangement joins TRBV30 to TRBJ2-7; D not certain. Germline V CDR1 and CDR2: GTSNPN, SVGIG (reference sequence). The CDR3 extends over 13 amino acids. V lost 0 bases and J 3 bases, leaving 9 bases between the germline ends. The CDR3 sequence is CAWSVGGVYEQYF. The CDR3 DNA follows: TGTGCCTGGAGTGTAGGTGGGGTCTACGAGCAGTACTTC.

The chain couples TRBV28 to TRBJ1-2, with D perhaps TRBD1 (5 bases). From germline, CDR1 is MDHEN and CDR2 SYDVKM. The germline V and J ends were trimmed by 5 bases and 4 bases, with 20 bases remaining between them. This CDR3 is built from 16 residues. CDR3 protein: CASSRGDSPISYGYTF. DNA of the CDR3: TGTGCCAGCAGTCGAGGCGACAGCCCGATTAGCTATGGCTACACCTTC.

The CDR3 loop is CASSLGGGRGSNEKLFF. DNA of the CDR3: TGTGCCAGCAGCTTGGGGGGGGGCCGAGGGAGTAATGAAAAACTGTTTTTT. The chain recombines TRBV5-4 with TRBJ1-4; perhaps TRBD1 as D (6 bases). This CDR3 has 17 residues. Trimming removed 0 bases at V and 4 bases at J, with 16 bases between. In germline, CDR1 is SGHNT, CDR2 YYREEE (reference sequence).

This chain joins TRBV2 and TRBJ2-3; 14 positions agree with TRBD2. This CDR3 has 15 amino acids. V shed 7 bases and J 2 bases; nucleotides not matched to a gene: 2. The V gene's germline CDR1 is SNHLY and CDR2 FYNNEI. This CDR3 reads CASTGLAGVTDTQYF. The CDR3 nucleotides are TGTGCCAGCACGGGACTAGCGGGAGTCACAGATACGCAGTATTTT.

The chain carries TRBV18 and TRBJ2-5, with D perhaps matching TRBD2 (5 bases). Germline V gene lookup returns CDR1 KGHSH and CDR2 LQKENI. V was clipped by 4 bases and J by 2 bases, with 14 bases between them. There are 15 residues in the CDR3. CDR3 protein: CASSQEAFPQETQYF. For the CDR3, the DNA is TGTGCCAGCTCACAGGAGGCCTTCCCACAAGAGACCCAGTACTTC.

This clone was observed a single time. Other DNA sequences in this sample translate to the same CDR3. The V call is TRBV6-5, the J call TRBJ1-5; D gene uncertain. Germline CDR1 and CDR2: MNHEY and SVGAGI. Trimming cost V 8 bases and J 2 bases, with 10 bases left between them. CDR3 size: 13 residues. CDR3: CASGRGGNQPQHF. The CDR3 coding sequence is TGTGCCAGCGGACGGGGTGGCAATCAGCCCCAGCATTTT.

The rearrangement joins TRBV2 to TRBJ1-5; TRBD1 might be the D (6 bases). Germline V gives CDR1 SNHLY, CDR2 FYNNEI. The CDR3 spans 17 residues. V was cut by 4 bases and J by 0 bases, with 16 bases left in between. CDR3 DNA: TGTGCCAGCAGTGGACCCAGGACAGCTTATAGCAATCAGCCCCAGCATTTT. It codes for CASSGPRTAYSNQPQHF.

V and J are TRBV5-1 and TRBJ1-1; D gene uncertain. Deletions cut 1 base from V and 2 bases from J, with 9 bases between. The CDR3 sequence is 14 residues long. Germline-derived CDR1 and CDR2 are SGHRS and YFSETQ. CDR3 amino acids: CASSLLGRNTEAFF. The CDR3 region has the DNA TGCGCCAGCAGCTTGCTAGGCAGAAACACTGAAGCTTTCTTT.

This chain links TRBV5-4 with TRBJ2-7; 8 bases are a match to TRBD2. Germline loops: CDR1 SGHNT, CDR2 YYREEE (reference sequence). The V segment lost 4 bases and the J segment 2 bases; nucleotides outside the gene matches: 14. The CDR3 spans 17 residues. This CDR3 reads CASSPGGVLAAPYEQYF. CDR3 nucleotides: TGTGCCAGCAGCCCCGGCGGGGTACTAGCGGCACCCTACGAGCAGTACTTC.

The V and J genes are TRBV28 and TRBJ1-2; possibly TRBD1 for D (5 bases). The CDR3 totals 13 residues. Germline V gene data show CDR1 as MDHEN and CDR2 as SYDVKM. The germline V and J ends were trimmed by 6 bases and 1 base, with 9 bases remaining between them. The DNA for the CDR3 is TGTGCCAGCAGCCGACAGCTTAACTATGGCTACACCTTC. This gives the protein CASSRQLNYGYTF.

In regard to this clone: This sample includes further DNA sequences coding for the same CDR3. The V call is TRBV6-1, the J call TRBJ2-3; D perhaps matches TRBD2 (5 bases). The CDR3 runs 14 residues. The germline V gene has CDR1 MNHNS and CDR2 SASEGT. Trimming removed 1 base from V and 0 bases from J, with 5 bases in between. CDR3 bases: TGTGCCAGCAGTGAAGGAGGGAGCACAGATACGCAGTATTTT. This sequence encodes CASSEGGSTDTQYF.

The chain couples TRBV5-6 to TRBJ2-5; D may be TRBD1 (5 bases). V was shortened by 3 bases and J by 4 bases, with 19 bases between the two germline ends. This CDR3 is 16 amino acids long. Germline assignment: CDR1 SGHDT and CDR2 YYEEEE. CDR3 DNA sequence: TGTGCCAGCAGCTCTTCCAGGGCGACGGCGCGAGAGACCCAGTACTTC. Amino acid sequence: CASSSSRATARETQYF.

J is TRBJ2-2 and V is TRBV19; D gene unclear. Germline V gene data show CDR1 as LNHDA and CDR2 as SQIVND (reference sequence). The CDR3 has 16 amino acids. Trimming removed 3 bases from V and 7 bases from J, with 18 bases in between. CDR3 sequence reads: CASSIVQSPRRGELFF. CDR3 coding DNA: TGTGCCAGTAGTATCGTCCAGTCGCCAAGACGCGGGGAGCTGTTTTTT.

This clone was counted once. The chain carries TRBV23-1 and TRBJ2-4; TRBD1 matches 9 bases. TRBV23-1 is an ORF for which the function is uncertain. The CDR3 consists of 16 residues. Trimming took 3 bases from V and 3 from J; bases not matched to a gene: 6. CDR3 DNA sequence: TGCGCCAGCAGTCATACAGGGGGCTTCGGCAAAAACATTCAGTACTTC. Its protein product is CASSHTGGFGKNIQYF.